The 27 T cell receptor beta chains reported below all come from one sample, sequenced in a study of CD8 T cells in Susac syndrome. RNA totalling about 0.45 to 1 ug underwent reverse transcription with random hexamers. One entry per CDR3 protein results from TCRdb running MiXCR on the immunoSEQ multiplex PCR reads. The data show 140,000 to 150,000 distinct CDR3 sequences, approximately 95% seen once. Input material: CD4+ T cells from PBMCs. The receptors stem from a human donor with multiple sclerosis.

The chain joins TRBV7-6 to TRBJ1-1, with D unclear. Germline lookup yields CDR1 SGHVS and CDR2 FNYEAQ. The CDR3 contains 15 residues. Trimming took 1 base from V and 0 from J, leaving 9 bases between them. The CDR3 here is CASSLVRDMNTEAFF. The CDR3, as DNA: TGTGCCAGCAGCTTAGTGAGAGATATGAACACTGAAGCTTTCTTT.

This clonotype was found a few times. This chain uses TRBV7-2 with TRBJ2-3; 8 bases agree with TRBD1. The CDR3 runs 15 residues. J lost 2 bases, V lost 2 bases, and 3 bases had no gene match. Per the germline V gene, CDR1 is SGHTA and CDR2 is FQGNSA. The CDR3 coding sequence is TGTGCCAGCAGCTTAAGACAGGGGTCCACAGATACGCAGTATTTT. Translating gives CASSLRQGSTDTQYF. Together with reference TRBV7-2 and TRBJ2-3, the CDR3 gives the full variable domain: GAGVSQSPSNKVTEKGKDVELRCDPISGHTALYWYRQSLGQGLEFLIYFQGNSAPDKSGLPSDRFSAERTGGSVSTLTIQRTQQEDSAVYLCASSLRQGSTDTQYFGPGTRLTVL.

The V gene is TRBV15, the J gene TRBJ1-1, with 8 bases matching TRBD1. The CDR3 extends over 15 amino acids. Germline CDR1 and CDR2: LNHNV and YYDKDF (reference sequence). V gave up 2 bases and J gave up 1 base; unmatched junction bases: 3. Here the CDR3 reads CATSRRTGKNTEAFF. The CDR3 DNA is TGTGCCACCAGCAGAAGGACAGGGAAGAACACTGAAGCTTTCTTT.

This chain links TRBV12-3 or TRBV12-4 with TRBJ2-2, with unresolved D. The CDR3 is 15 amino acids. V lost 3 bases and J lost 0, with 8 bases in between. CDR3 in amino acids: CASSFKQPNTGELFF. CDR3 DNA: TGTGCCAGCAGTTTCAAGCAGCCGAACACCGGGGAGCTGTTTTTT.

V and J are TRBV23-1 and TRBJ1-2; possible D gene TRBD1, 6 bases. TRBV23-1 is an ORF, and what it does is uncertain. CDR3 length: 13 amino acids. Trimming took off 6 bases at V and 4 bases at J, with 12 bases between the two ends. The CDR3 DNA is TGCGCCAGCAGCCAGGGGCTCTCCTATGGCTACACCTTC. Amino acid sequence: CASSQGLSYGYTF.

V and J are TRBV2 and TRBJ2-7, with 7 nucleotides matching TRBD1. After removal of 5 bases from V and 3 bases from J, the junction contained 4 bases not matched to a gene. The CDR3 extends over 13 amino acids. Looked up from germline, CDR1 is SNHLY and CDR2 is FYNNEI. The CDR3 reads CASSPTGFYEQYF. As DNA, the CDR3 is TGTGCCAGCAGTCCGACAGGGTTCTACGAGCAGTACTTC.

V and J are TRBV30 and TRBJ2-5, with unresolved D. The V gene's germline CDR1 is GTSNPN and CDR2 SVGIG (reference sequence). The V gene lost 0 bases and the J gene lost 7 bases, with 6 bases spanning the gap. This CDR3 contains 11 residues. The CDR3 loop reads CAWSVGGTQYF. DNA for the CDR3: TGTGCCTGGAGTGTCGGTGGGACCCAGTACTTC. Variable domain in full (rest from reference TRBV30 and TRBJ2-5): SQTIHQWPATLVQPVGSPLSLECTVEGTSNPNLYWYRQAAGRGLQLLFYSVGIGQISSEVPQNLSASRPQDRQFILSSKKLLLSDSGFYLCAWSVGGTQYFGPGTRLLVL.

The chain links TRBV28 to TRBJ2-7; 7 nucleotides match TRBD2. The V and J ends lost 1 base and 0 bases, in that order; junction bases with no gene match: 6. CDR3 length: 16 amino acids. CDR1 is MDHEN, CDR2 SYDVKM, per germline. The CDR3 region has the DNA TGTGCCAGCAGTTTATTTTCCAGCGGGAACTCCTACGAGCAGTACTTC. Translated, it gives CASSLFSSGNSYEQYF.

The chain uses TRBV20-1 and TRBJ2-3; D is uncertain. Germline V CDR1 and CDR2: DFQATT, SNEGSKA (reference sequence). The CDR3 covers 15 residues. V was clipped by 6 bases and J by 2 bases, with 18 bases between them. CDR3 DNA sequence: TGCAGTGCCGAATTCCGTACAGAGACCACAGATACGCAGTATTTT. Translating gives CSAEFRTETTDTQYF.

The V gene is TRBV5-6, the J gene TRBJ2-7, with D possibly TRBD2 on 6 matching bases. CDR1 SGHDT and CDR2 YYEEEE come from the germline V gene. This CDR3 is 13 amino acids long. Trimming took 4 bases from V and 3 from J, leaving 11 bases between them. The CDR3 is CASSPGLFYEQYF. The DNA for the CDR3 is TGTGCCAGCAGCCCGGGACTTTTCTACGAGCAGTACTTC.

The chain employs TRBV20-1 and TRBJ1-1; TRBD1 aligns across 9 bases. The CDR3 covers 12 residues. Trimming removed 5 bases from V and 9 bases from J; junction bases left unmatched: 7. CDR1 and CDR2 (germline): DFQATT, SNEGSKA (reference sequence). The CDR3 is CSAVPTGGKAFF. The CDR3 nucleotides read TGCAGTGCTGTGCCTACAGGGGGCAAAGCTTTCTTT.

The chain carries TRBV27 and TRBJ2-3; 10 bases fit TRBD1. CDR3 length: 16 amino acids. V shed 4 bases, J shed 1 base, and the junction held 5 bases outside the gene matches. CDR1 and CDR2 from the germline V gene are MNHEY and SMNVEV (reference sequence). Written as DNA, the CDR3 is TGTGCCAGCAGTTCTCGACAGGGGGCGCGCACAGATACGCAGTATTTT. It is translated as CASSSRQGARTDTQYF.

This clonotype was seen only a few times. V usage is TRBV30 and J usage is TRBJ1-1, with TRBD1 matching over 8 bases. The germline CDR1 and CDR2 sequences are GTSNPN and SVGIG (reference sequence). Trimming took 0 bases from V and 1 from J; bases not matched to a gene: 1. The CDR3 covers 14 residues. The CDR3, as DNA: TGTGCCTGGAGTGTTGGACAGGGGAACACTGAAGCTTTCTTT. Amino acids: CAWSVGQGNTEAFF. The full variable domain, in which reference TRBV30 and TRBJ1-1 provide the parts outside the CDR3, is SQTIHQWPATLVQPVGSPLSLECTVEGTSNPNLYWYRQAAGRGLQLLFYSVGIGQISSEVPQNLSASRPQDRQFILSSKKLLLSDSGFYLCAWSVGQGNTEAFFGQGTRLTVV.

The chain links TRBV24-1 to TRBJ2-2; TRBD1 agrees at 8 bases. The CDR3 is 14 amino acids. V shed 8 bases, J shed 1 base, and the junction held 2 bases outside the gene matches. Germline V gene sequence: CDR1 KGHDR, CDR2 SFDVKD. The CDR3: CATTGTGNTGELFF. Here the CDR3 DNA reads TGTGCCACCACCGGGACAGGGAACACCGGGGAGCTGTTTTTT.

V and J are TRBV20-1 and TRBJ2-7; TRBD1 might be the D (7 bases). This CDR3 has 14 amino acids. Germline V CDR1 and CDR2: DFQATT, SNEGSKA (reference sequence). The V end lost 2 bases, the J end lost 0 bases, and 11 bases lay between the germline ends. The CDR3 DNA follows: TGCAGTGCTAGACGACAGGGACTCTCCTACGAGCAGTACTTC. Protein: CSARRQGLSYEQYF.

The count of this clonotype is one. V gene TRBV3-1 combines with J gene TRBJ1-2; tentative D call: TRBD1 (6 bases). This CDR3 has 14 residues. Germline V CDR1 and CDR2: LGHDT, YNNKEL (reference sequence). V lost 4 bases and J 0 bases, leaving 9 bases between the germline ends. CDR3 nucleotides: TGTGCCAGCAGCCCCAGGGGCACTAACTATGGCTACACCTTC. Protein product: CASSPRGTNYGYTF.

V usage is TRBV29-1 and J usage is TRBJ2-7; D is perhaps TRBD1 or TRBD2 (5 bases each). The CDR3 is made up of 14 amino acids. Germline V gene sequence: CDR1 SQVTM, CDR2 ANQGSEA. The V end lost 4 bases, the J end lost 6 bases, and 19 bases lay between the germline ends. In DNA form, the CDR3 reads TGCAGCGTTGTACAGTCGGGGCGTGGGATCGAGCAGTACTTC. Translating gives CSVVQSGRGIEQYF.

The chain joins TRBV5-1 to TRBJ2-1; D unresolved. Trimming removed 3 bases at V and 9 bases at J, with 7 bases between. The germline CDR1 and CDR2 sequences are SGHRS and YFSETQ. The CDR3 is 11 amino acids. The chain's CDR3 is CASSSQSEQFF. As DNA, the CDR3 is TGCGCCAGCAGCTCGCAAAGTGAGCAGTTCTTC.

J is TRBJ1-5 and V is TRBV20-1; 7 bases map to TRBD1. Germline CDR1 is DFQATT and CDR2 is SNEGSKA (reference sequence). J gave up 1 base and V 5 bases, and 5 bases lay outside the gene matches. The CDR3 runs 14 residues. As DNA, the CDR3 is TGCAGTGCTCGACAGGGCGCCAGCAATCAGCCCCAGCATTTT. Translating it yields CSARQGASNQPQHF.

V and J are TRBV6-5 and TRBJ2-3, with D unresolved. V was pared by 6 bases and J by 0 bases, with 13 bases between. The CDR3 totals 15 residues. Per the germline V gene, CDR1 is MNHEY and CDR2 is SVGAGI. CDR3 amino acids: CASRSRTTSTDTQYF. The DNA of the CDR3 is TGTGCCAGCAGATCTCGGACCACTAGCACAGATACGCAGTATTTT.

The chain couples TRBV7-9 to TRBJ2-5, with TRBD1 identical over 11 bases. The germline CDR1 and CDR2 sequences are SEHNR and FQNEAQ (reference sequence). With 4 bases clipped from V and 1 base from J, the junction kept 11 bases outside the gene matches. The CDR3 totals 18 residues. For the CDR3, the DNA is TGTGCCAGCAGCTATACCCTTCGGGGGACAGGGGGCCAAGAGACCCAGTACTTC. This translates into CASSYTLRGTGGQETQYF. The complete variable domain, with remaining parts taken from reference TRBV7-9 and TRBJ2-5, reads DTGVSQNPRHKITKRGQNVTFRCDPISEHNRLYWYRQTLGQGPEFLTYFQNEAQLEKSRLLSDRFSAERPKGSFSTLEIQRTEQGDSAMYLCASSYTLRGTGGQETQYFGPGTRLLVL.

CDR3 nucleotides: TGTGCCTGGAGCGACAGGGGGACTGAAGCTTTCTTT. It codes for CAWSDRGTEAFF. This chain connects TRBV30 to TRBJ1-1; 9 bases are shared with TRBD1. Trimming cost V 3 bases and J 5 bases; bases outside gene matches: 1. CDR3 length: 12 amino acids. Germline V CDR1 and CDR2: GTSNPN, SVGIG (reference sequence).

The CDR3 spells CATSDFSSSGQETQYF. The CDR3 DNA follows: TGTGCCACCAGTGATTTCAGCAGCTCAGGCCAAGAGACCCAGTACTTC. The chain joins TRBV24-1 to TRBJ2-5, with no clear D. There are 16 residues in the CDR3. Trimming took off 1 base at V and 1 base at J, with 12 bases between the two ends. Germline V gene sequence: CDR1 KGHDR, CDR2 SFDVKD.

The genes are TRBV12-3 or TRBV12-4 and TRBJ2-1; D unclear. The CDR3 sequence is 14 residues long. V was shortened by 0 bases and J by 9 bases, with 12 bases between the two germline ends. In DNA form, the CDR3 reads TGTGCCAGCAGTTTAGCGCGTGGGGTCGGTGAGCAGTTCTTC. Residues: CASSLARGVGEQFF.

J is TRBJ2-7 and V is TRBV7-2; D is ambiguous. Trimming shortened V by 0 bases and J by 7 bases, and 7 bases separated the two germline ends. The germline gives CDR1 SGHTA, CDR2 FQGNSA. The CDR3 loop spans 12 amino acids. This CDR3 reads CASSLARIEQYF. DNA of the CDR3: TGTGCCAGCAGCTTAGCTCGAATAGAGCAGTACTTC.

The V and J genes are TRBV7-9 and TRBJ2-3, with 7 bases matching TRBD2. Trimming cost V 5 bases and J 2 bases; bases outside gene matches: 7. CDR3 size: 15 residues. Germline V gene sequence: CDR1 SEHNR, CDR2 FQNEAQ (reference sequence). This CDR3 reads CASSPREVPTDTQYF. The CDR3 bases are TGTGCCAGCAGCCCCCGGGAGGTACCCACAGATACGCAGTATTTT.

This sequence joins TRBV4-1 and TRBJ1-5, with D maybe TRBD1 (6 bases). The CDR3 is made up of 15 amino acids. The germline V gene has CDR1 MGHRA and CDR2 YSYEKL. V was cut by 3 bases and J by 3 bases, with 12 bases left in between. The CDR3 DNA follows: TGCGCCAGCAGCCAGGGGGCTGCCCCCAATCAGCCCCAGCATTTT. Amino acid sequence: CASSQGAAPNQPQHF.